This T cell receptor beta chain was retrieved from a study of blood T cell repertoires in COVID-19. Study in general: Acute-phase and convalescent COVID-19 samples originated in the United States, Italy and Spain. Sources were T cells, B-cell-depleted T cells, or PBMCs; the material itself was cDNA or gDNA.

The CDR3 spans 15 residues. V was clipped by 6 bases and J by 1 base; unmatched bases: 6. Germline lookup yields CDR1 MNHEY and CDR2 SMNVEV (reference sequence). Sequencing used immunoSEQ multiplex PCR; TCRdb keeps in-frame clones, though not all of them. Of 150,000 or so clones in the sample, 86% were seen once. Sequenced sample: peripheral blood. The chain is built from TRBV27 and TRBJ2-4; 7 nucleotides line up with TRBD1. The TCR was taken from a woman in her 70s with COVID-19, enrolled during active disease. The CDR3 DNA follows: TGTGCCAGCAGCTACAGGGGTAGCGCCAAAAACATTCAGTACTTC. This sequence encodes CASSYRGSAKNIQYF.